This T cell receptor beta chain originates from a study of regulatory T cells in long-lasting Graves disease. At the level of the study: Persistence in Graves' disease denoted antithyroid drug use beyond 5 years alongside positive TSH receptor antibodies.

Points from the study as a whole: Persistent Graves' patients showed a TCR diversity that was lower than that of newly diagnosed ones. Small sample size may have lowered accuracy.

Details on this clonotype: Its antigen remains unidentified. At one end, the junction sequence differs from germline, possibly due to a read error.

Time point here: persistent/refractory GD, antithyroid drugs over 5 years with positive TRAb. From PBMCs, RNA was extracted and then used to make the TCR library. Libraries of TCR beta came from iRepertoire HTBI primers plus Arm-PCR of CDR3 regions. TCRdb re-called the multiplex PCR reads with MiXCR, one entry per CDR3 protein. The data contain 310,000 or so distinct CDR3 sequences, about 20% of them seen just once; the ten biggest clones take up just under 30%. Germline V lookup: CDR1 PRHDT, CDR2 FYEKMQ (reference sequence). CDR3 length: 16 amino acids. Sequenced material: peripheral blood mononuclear cells (PBMCs), taken when the disease was refractory, from a patient treated with antithyroid drugs. The chain is built from TRBV13 and TRBJ1-4; 9 nucleotides align to TRBD1. This sequence was found in a female donor with Graves disease. CDR3 sequence (DNA): TGTGCCAGCAGCTCGCGATCGGGACAGGGTAATGGAAAACTGTTTTTT. Amino acid sequence: CASSSRSGQGNGKLFF.